This section outlines one T cell receptor (beta chain) sequence together with its context. The antigen it binds to is not known. The input lacks base qualities; no much larger clone sits a single base away. The trial excluded patients who had a history of autoimmune disease or were on systemic immunosuppression. Peripheral blood for TCR sequencing was collected from all dose cohorts at baseline, on cycle 4 day 1, and on cycle 7 day 1. Samples were obtained from an open-label, multicenter, first-in-human phase I dose-escalation trial of ivuxolimab. The trial enrolled adults with locally advanced or metastatic head and neck squamous cell, hepatocellular, melanoma or renal cell carcinoma. CD4+ and CD8+ T cells were sorted separately from peripheral blood before TCR sequencing. This sample stems from a study of OX40 agonist ivuxolimab in advanced cancers. Context from the whole study: Ivuxolimab was an agonistic, fully human IgG2 monoclonal antibody directed against OX40 (CD134), a costimulatory receptor. Partial responses occurred in three dose-escalation patients: two with cutaneous melanoma and one with hepatocellular carcinoma. Intravenous ivuxolimab was administered to patients every 2 weeks at six dose levels: 0.01, 0.1, 0.3, 1.5, 3 and 10 mg/kg. A male proportion of around 80% and a mean age of roughly 55 years, ranging from roughly 20 to 80, were recorded for the dose-escalation cohort. The point of sequencing TCRbeta in the periphery was to test whether ivuxolimab changed TCR sequence diversity and drove clonal T-cell expansion. The paper covers the monotherapy dose-escalation part of the phase I ivuxolimab trial, which included N = 52 patients. Prior anti-PD-1, anti-PD-L1 or anti-CTLA-4 therapy was permitted, and 40% of dose-escalation patients had received checkpoint inhibitors. Of the approximately 53 patients in dose escalation, some 20 had hepatocellular carcinoma, some 15 had melanoma, 9 had renal cell carcinoma and 9 had head and neck cancer.

Beyond this particular receptor, the publication reports: Low levels of normalized T-cell clonal expansion were also shown by some nonresponding patients. Which antigens the clonally expanded peripheral T cells were specific for was not determined. At doses from 0.1 to 3.0 mg/kg, clonal expansion was seen in both CD4+ and CD8+ blood T cells between baseline and week 6. After ivuxolimab, more expanded clones were found on average in CD8+ T cells than in CD4+ T cells. In the 0.1-3.0 mg/kg groups, partial responders were among the patients with the lowest normalized peripheral clonal expansion, particularly in CD8+ T cells.

For sequencing of the TCRbeta CDR3 region, genomic DNA was extracted from the sorted cells. The immunoSEQ Assay was used to sequence the TCRbeta CDR3 regions. TCRdb took this table from immuneACCESS and kept in-frame rearrangements with V and J called. Such tables lack part of the clones; where checked against another copy, unresolved V genes explain under half of the gap, and the rest is unexplained. Across this sample there are roughly 100,000 clones, with nearly 90% seen only once. The ten largest clones add up to around 0.16% of the sample. CDR1 SGHTS and CDR2 YDEGEE were looked up in the germline V gene. V loses 0 bases at its end and J loses 4 bases; junction bases beyond the gene matches: 6. The CDR3 measures 15 amino acids from cysteine to phenylalanine. Only the CDR3 DNA is retained, 45 bases long and in frame from the first base.

The V gene is TRBV5-8 and the J gene is TRBJ2-7, and 8 bases in between align with TRBD2. The sequenced sample was CD4+ or CD8+ T cells sorted from blood, obtained in a trial of the OX40 agonist ivuxolimab. This TCR was recovered from an adult with an advanced solid tumor such as melanoma, head and neck, liver or kidney cancer. The CDR3 region has the sequence CASSLAGGARYEQYF. The DNA reads as follows: TGTGCCAGCAGCTTGGCCGGGGGGGCCAGGTACGAGCAGTACTTC.